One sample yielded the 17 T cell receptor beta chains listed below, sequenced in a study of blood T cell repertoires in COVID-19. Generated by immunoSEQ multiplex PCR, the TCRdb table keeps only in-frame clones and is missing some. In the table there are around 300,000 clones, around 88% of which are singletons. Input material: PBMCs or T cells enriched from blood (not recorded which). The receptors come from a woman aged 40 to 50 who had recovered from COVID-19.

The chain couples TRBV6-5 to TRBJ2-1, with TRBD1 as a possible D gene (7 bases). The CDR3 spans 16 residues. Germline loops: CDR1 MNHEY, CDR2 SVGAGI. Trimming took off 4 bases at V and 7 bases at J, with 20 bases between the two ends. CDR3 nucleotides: TGTGCCAGCAGTTCCTCGACAGGCCCAGGGGGGAATGAGCAGTTCTTC. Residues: CASSSSTGPGGNEQFF.

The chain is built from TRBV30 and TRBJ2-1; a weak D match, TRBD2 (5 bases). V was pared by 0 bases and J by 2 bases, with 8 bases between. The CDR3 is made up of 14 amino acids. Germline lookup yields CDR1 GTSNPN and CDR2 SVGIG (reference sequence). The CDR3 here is CAWSVGVPYNEQFF. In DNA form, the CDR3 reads TGTGCCTGGAGTGTCGGGGTCCCCTACAATGAGCAGTTCTTC.

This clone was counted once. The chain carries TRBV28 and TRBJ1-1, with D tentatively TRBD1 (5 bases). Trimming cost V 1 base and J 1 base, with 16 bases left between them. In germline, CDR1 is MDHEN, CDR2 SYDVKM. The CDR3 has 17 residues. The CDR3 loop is CASSLLGRPQGNTEAFF. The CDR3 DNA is TGTGCCAGCAGTTTATTAGGCAGGCCTCAGGGGAACACTGAAGCTTTCTTT.

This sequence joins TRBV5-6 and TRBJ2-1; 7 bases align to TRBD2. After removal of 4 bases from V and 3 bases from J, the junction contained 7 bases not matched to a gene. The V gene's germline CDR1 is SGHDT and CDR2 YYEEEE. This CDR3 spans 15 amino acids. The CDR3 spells CASSALAVSYNEQFF. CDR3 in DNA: TGTGCCAGCAGCGCGCTAGCGGTAAGCTACAATGAGCAGTTCTTC.

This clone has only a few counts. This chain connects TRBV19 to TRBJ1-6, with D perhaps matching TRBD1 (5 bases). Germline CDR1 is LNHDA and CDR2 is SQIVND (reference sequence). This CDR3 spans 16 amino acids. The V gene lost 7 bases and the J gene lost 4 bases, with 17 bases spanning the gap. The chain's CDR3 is CASTKGRGSYNSPLHF. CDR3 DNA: TGTGCCAGTACCAAGGGTCGGGGGTCATATAATTCACCCCTCCACTTT.

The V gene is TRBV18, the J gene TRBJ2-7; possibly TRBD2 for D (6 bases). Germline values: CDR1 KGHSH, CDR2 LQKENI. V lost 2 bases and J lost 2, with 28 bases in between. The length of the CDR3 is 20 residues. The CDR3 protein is CASSPNAYPLGGKATYEQYF. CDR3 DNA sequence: TGTGCCAGCTCACCAAATGCCTATCCACTCGGGGGAAAGGCTACCTACGAGCAGTACTTC.

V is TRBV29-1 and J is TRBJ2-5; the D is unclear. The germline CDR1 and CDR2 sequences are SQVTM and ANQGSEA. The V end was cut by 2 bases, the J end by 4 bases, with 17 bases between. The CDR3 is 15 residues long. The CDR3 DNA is TGCAGCGTTGAACCGATTCACTCTTCGGGAGAGACCCAGTACTTC. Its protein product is CSVEPIHSSGETQYF.

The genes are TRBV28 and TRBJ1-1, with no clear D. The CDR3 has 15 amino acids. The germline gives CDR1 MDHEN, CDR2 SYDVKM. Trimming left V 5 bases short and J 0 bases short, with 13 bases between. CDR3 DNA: TGTGCCAGCAGTCTCCGCACGGTTATGAACACTGAAGCTTTCTTT. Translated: CASSLRTVMNTEAFF. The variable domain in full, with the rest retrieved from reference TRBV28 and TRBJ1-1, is DVKVTQSSRYLVKRTGEKVFLECVQDMDHENMFWYRQDPGLGLRLIYFSYDVKMKEKGDIPEGYSVSREKKERFSLILESASTNQTSMYLCASSLRTVMNTEAFFGQGTRLTVV.

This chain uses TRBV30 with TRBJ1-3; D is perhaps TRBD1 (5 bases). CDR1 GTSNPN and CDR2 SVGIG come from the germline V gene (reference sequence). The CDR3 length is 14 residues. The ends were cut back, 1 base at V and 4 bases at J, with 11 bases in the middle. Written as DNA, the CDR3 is TGTGCCTGGAGTGAAGGGGCGCGGGGAAACACCATATATTTT. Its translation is CAWSEGARGNTIYF.

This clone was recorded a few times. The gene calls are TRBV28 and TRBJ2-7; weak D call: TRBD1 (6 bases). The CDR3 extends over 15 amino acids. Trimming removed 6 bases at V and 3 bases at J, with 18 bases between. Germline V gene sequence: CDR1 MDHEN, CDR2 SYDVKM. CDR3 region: CASRPQGSGNYEQYF. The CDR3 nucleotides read TGTGCCAGCAGACCCCAGGGGAGTGGTAACTACGAGCAGTACTTC.

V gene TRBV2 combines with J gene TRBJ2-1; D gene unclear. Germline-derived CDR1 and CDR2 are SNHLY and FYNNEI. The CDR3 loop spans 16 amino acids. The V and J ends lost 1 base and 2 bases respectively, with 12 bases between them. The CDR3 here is CASSEGRGKTYNEQFF. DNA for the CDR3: TGTGCCAGCAGTGAAGGCCGCGGAAAAACCTACAATGAGCAGTTCTTC.

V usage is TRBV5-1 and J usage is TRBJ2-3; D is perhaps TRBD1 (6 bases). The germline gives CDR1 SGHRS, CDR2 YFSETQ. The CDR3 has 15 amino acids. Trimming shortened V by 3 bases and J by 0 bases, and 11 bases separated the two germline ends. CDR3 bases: TGCGCCAGCAGCTCGGAGACAGGAAGCACAGATACGCAGTATTTT. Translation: CASSSETGSTDTQYF.

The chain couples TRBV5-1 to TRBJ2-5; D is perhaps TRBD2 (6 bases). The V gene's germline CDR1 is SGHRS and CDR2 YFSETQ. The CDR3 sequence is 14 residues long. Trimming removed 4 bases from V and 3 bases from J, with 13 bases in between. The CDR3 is CASSQGLQEETQYF. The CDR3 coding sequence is TGCGCCAGCAGCCAGGGACTGCAGGAAGAGACCCAGTACTTC.

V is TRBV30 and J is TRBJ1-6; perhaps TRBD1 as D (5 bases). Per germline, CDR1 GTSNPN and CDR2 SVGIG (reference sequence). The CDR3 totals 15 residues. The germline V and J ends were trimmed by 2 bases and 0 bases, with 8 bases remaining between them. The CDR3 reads CAWSPRASYNSPLHF. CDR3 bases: TGTGCCTGGAGTCCCAGGGCCTCCTATAATTCACCCCTCCACTTT.

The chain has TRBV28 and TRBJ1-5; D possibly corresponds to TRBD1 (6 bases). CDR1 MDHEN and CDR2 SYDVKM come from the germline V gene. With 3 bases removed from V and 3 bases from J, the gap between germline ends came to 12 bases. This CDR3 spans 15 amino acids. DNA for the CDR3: TGTGCCAGCAGTTTGGCCAGGGGCGACAATCAGCCCCAGCATTTT. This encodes CASSLARGDNQPQHF. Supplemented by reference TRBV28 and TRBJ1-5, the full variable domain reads DVKVTQSSRYLVKRTGEKVFLECVQDMDHENMFWYRQDPGLGLRLIYFSYDVKMKEKGDIPEGYSVSREKKERFSLILESASTNQTSMYLCASSLARGDNQPQHFGDGTRLSIL.

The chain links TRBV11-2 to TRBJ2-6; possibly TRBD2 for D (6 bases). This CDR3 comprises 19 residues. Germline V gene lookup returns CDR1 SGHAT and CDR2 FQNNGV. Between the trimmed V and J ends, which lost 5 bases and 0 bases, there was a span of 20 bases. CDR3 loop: CASSPEGGTGASGANVLTF. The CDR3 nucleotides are TGTGCCAGCAGCCCTGAGGGTGGGACTGGAGCCTCTGGGGCCAACGTCCTGACTTTC.

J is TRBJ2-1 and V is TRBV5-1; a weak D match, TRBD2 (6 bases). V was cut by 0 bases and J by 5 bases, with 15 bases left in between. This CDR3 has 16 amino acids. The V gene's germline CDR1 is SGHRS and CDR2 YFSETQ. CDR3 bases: TGCGCCAGCAGCTTGGCCCCCGGGACTGGGAACAATGAGCAGTTCTTC. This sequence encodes CASSLAPGTGNNEQFF.